This T cell receptor (beta chain) is from a study of CD8 T cells in Susac syndrome (dated by TCRdb to between 2018 and 2020). Study-wide context: Whether CD8+ T cell activation and differentiation in Susac syndrome was antigen driven was tested using repertoire sequencing. Clonality of the CD8+ T cell repertoire was compared between about a dozen healthy donors, roughly 14 Susac syndrome patients and under 16 multiple sclerosis patients. Points the paper makes about the study in general: The TCR sequencing and HLA analysis was acknowledged to have included a relatively small number of individuals.

Peripheral blood CD8+ and CD4+ T cells from healthy donors, Susac syndrome patients and multiple sclerosis patients were profiled by high-throughput TCR beta sequencing. Multiple sclerosis controls were treatment-naive patients with stable or active relapsing-remitting disease fulfilling revised McDonald criteria. Bulk CD8+ and CD4+ T cells were purified by magnetic negative isolation, while CD8+ TEMRA cells were enriched using FACS. Blood was drawn into EDTA tubes, processed within 24 hours, and PBMCs were isolated by density gradient centrifugation. PBMCs intended for TCR sequencing were cryopreserved in liquid nitrogen and were subsequently thawed in a 37 degrees C water bath. Purity of sorted or isolated CD4+, CD8+ and CD8+ TEMRA cells was at least 90%. RNA was extracted using the RNeasy kit, and about 0.45 to 1 ug of the RNA was reverse transcribed with random hexamers. The immunoSEQ multiplex PCR assay, which covers 54 Vbeta and 13 Jbeta segments, was used to amplify TCR beta CDR3 regions. PCR amplification bias was corrected using a synthetic template baseline for primer optimization and computational correction. The authors' analysis ran thus. Reads were assigned to V, D and J genes according to IMGT and analyzed in immunoSEQ Analyzer, with only productive sequences retained. Clonality was calculated as one minus the Shannon entropy normalized by log2 of the number of productive unique sequences. For each patient and control, public and private clones were evaluated among the 100 most prevalent clones. Clones were defined as Susac-specific when absent from the healthy and MS cohorts, from over a thousand published viral clones and from other ImmuneACCESS disease sequences. TCRdb reprocessed the public reads (quality trimming at Q25 with fastp, clone calling with MiXCR) and kept in-frame beta chains. CDR3 protein sequences are deduplicated, and each keeps its most common genes and DNA. The V and J calls and clone size come from TCRdb's table, not from the authors' own analysis. The sample table contains about 66,000 distinct CDR3 sequences; only one count was recorded for approximately 94% of them. The leading ten clones occupy 0.45% to 0.65% of the sample.

With regard to this clonotype: No cognate antigen has been identified for it. Base qualities are not at hand, and no much larger clone is one base apart.

The germline V gene (reference sequence) provides CDR1 DFQATT and CDR2 SNEGSKA. V and J are truncated by 1 base and 2 bases respectively, leaving an intervening sequence of 8 bases. The CDR3, from cysteine to phenylalanine, totals 13 residues. Solely the CDR3 DNA is kept, with 39 bases framed from the first base. The clonotype was recovered from a human donor with multiple sclerosis. Material: CD8+ T cells from PBMCs. The chain is encoded by TRBV20-1 joined to TRBJ1-1, and perhaps TRBD1 as D gene, on 6 matching bases. The CDR3 region has the sequence CSARGTVNTEAFF. The DNA reads TGCAGTGCTAGAGGGACAGTTAACACTGAAGCTTTCTTT.